What follows are 16 T cell receptor beta chains derived from one specimen sequenced in a study of T cells in Graves' hyperthyroidism and ophthalmopathy (dated by TCRdb to the late 2010s). The protocol used for the library was multiplex PCR. Sequenced on an Illumina HiSeq 2000. Amplification of TCR beta CDR3 regions was carried out from RNA transcripts. The first round of RT-PCR for the TCR CDR3 was performed with the HTBI primer set and the Qiagen OneStep RT-PCR kit. TCRdb handled the public reads itself, with Q25 trimming in fastp and clone calling in MiXCR, and kept productive beta chains. CDR3 protein duplicates are merged, each entry listing the most common genes and DNA. Within this sample are about 270,000 distinct CDR3 sequences, with 20% to 25% of them counted one time only. The ten top clones hold about 60% of the sample. The sequencing sample was made of blood. These receptors all come from a man aged 30 to 39 with Graves' ophthalmopathy.

This clonotype was detected ten times or more. The CDR3 sequence: CASSQGQLYEQYF. The CDR3 DNA follows: TGTGCCAGCAGCCAGGGCCAGCTCTACGAGCAGTACTTC. The chain carries TRBV7-9 and TRBJ2-7; possibly TRBD1 for D (5 bases). CDR1 is SEHNR and CDR2 is FQNEAQ in the germline V gene (reference sequence). The CDR3 has 13 residues. V gave up 5 bases and J gave up 3 bases, with 11 bases separating them.

Points on this clonotype: With a much larger clone just one base away, this may be a read error. This chain links TRBV12-3 or TRBV12-4 with TRBJ2-6, with 11 bases lining up with TRBD2. This CDR3 comprises 19 residues. CDR3: CASGLVSGRAGSGANVLTF. The CDR3 DNA is TGTGCCAGCGGTTTAGTTAGCGGGAGGGCCGGATCTGGGGCCAACGTCCTGACTTTC.

This chain connects TRBV19 to TRBJ1-5, with a possible D match to TRBD1 (5 bases). CDR3 length: 15 amino acids. Germline loops: CDR1 LNHDA, CDR2 SQIVND (reference sequence). The germline V and J ends were trimmed by 4 bases and 2 bases, with 12 bases remaining between them. The CDR3 bases are TGTGCCAGTAGTAGGGGCCGCGGGGGCAATCAGCCCCAGCATTTT. As protein: CASSRGRGGNQPQHF.

The chain uses TRBV30 and TRBJ2-5; D ambiguous. Germline values: CDR1 GTSNPN, CDR2 SVGIG (reference sequence). V was clipped by 0 bases and J by 3 bases, with 11 bases between them. CDR3 length: 14 amino acids. The CDR3 nucleotides read TGTGCCTGGAGTGTTGGGATTTCAGAAGAGACCCAGTACTTC. This encodes CAWSVGISEETQYF.

This clonotype was seen only a few times. One end of the junction varies from germline; a read error may be responsible. The chain couples TRBV6-1 to TRBJ2-1; maybe TRBD2 (6 bases). This CDR3 spans 16 amino acids. CDR1 is MNHNS and CDR2 is SASEGT in the germline V gene. The CDR3 sequence is CASREAGIAEYNEQFF. DNA for the CDR3: TGTGCCAGCAGGGAAGCTGGGATAGCGGAATACAATGAGCAGTTCTTC.

The chain combines TRBV19 with TRBJ1-1; D unresolved. This CDR3 contains 15 residues. Germline-derived CDR1 and CDR2 are LNHDA and SQIVND (reference sequence). Trimming left V 2 bases short and J 2 bases short, with 12 bases between. CDR3 sequence (DNA): TGTGCCAGTAGTATATCCCAAACTCCTAACACTGAAGCTTTCTTT. Protein: CASSISQTPNTEAFF.

About this clonotype itself: This clone may be a read error of a much larger clone one base away. The DNA of the CDR3 is TGTGCCCGGAGACCTCAGAACACTGAAGCTTTCTTT. This gives the protein CARRPQNTEAFF. The V gene is TRBV30, the J gene TRBJ1-1; no reliable D call. This CDR3 is 12 amino acids long. Germline V lookup: CDR1 GTSNPN, CDR2 SVGIG (reference sequence).

This clonotype was counted at least ten times. In DNA form, the CDR3 reads TGTGCCAGCAGCCCGACGGCCTGGGCAGGGAACACTGAAGCTTTCTTT. Translated: CASSPTAWAGNTEAFF. The chain joins TRBV11-3 to TRBJ1-1; D not resolved. The CDR3 sequence is 16 residues long. Per the germline V gene, CDR1 is SGHNT and CDR2 is YENEEA. Trimming took off 5 bases at V and 1 base at J, with 17 bases between the two ends.

At least ten counts were recorded for this clonotype. This chain links TRBV30 with TRBJ1-1, with a possible D match to TRBD1 (5 bases). This CDR3 comprises 15 residues. Germline V lookup: CDR1 GTSNPN, CDR2 SVGIG (reference sequence). The V gene lost 4 bases and the J gene lost 0 bases, with 15 bases spanning the gap. DNA of the CDR3: TGTGCCTGGATTGGGGCGGGTAGACTGAACACTGAAGCTTTCTTT. Encoded protein: CAWIGAGRLNTEAFF.

This clonotype was seen a handful of times. This chain uses TRBV2 with TRBJ1-5, with a tentative D call TRBD1 (5 bases). The ends were cut back, 5 bases at V and 6 bases at J, with 11 bases in the middle. Germline V gene sequence: CDR1 SNHLY, CDR2 FYNNEI. This CDR3 region has 13 residues. CDR3 sequence: CASSPPGGQPQHF. The CDR3 DNA reads as TGTGCCAGCAGTCCCCCCGGGGGTCAGCCCCAGCATTTT.

This clonotype has ten or more counts. The chain joins TRBV5-5 to TRBJ2-5, with 8 bases identical to TRBD1. This CDR3 spans 14 amino acids. Germline V gene lookup returns CDR1 SGHKS and CDR2 YYEKEE (reference sequence). Trimming cost V 6 bases and J 4 bases; bases outside gene matches: 8. CDR3 bases: TGTGCCAGCACCCAGGACAGGGCCGGAGAGACCCAGTACTTC. This encodes CASTQDRAGETQYF.

There are a few counts of this clonotype. This chain uses TRBV6-1 with TRBJ1-1, with a possible D match to TRBD1 (5 bases). The CDR3 consists of 14 residues. Germline V CDR1 and CDR2: MNHNS, SASEGT. V gave up 5 bases and J gave up 3 bases, with 13 bases separating them. CDR3 sequence: CASSPDGGDTEAFF. The CDR3 nucleotides read TGTGCCAGCAGTCCCGACGGGGGGGACACTGAAGCTTTCTTT.

This clonotype was detected many times. The chain couples TRBV7-8 to TRBJ1-3, with a possible D match to TRBD1 (6 bases). CDR1 SGHVS and CDR2 FQNEAQ come from the germline V gene. The CDR3 sequence is 17 residues long. Trimming took off 1 base at V and 0 bases at J, with 13 bases between the two ends. Here the CDR3 reads CASSLEPQGASGNTIYF. The CDR3 DNA follows: TGTGCCAGCAGCTTAGAACCACAGGGTGCCTCTGGAAACACCATATATTTT.

This clonotype showed up many times. The chain joins TRBV6-1 to TRBJ1-1, with TRBD1 matching 10 bases. V gave up 5 bases and J gave up 5 bases; unmatched junction bases: 11. This CDR3 has 16 amino acids. Germline V lookup: CDR1 MNHNS, CDR2 SASEGT. The CDR3 DNA reads as TGTGCCAGCAGTCGTGGGACAGGGGCAGCGGGTACTGAAGCTTTCTTT. Its translation: CASSRGTGAAGTEAFF.

This clonotype was detected many times. The rearrangement links TRBV7-3 to TRBJ2-1, with a weak D call TRBD1 (6 bases). CDR1 and CDR2 from the germline V gene are SGHTA and FQGTGA. The CDR3 loop spans 15 amino acids. The V gene lost 2 bases and the J gene lost 4 bases, with 12 bases spanning the gap. The CDR3 here is CASSLSGDKYNEQFF. CDR3 DNA sequence: TGTGCCAGCAGCTTATCAGGGGATAAATACAATGAGCAGTTCTTC.

This clonotype was seen a handful of times. The V gene is TRBV24-1, the J gene TRBJ2-1, with 12 bases that match TRBD2. Germline values: CDR1 KGHDR, CDR2 SFDVKD. Unmatched junction bases numbered 10, after V lost 9 bases and J lost 2 bases. The CDR3 contains 17 residues. In DNA form, the CDR3 reads TGTGCCACCGCCCCCCGGCTAGCGGGAGGGCCCTACAATGAGCAGTTCTTC. It specifies CATAPRLAGGPYNEQFF.